A single sample is the source of the 26 T cell receptor beta chains below, sequenced in a study of blood T cells in healthy people across ages. Primed by a sample-barcoded 5' primer and a J-beta primer mix, a second PCR proceeded for about 6 to 11 cycles. TCRdb recomputed calls from the 5' RACE reads with MiXCR, one row per CDR3 protein. The sample lists hundreds of thousands of distinct CDR3 sequences; approximately 31% were seen once. The specimen sequenced was blood. The receptors derive from a woman older than 75 in good health.

The chain is built from TRBV20-1 and TRBJ1-2; tentatively, D is TRBD1 (6 bases). The CDR3 totals 15 residues. In germline, CDR1 is DFQATT, CDR2 SNEGSKA (reference sequence). V gave up 6 bases and J gave up 10 bases, with 27 bases separating them. CDR3 loop: CSARSPTGRGGDYTF. CDR3 DNA: TGCAGTGCCCGGAGCCCAACAGGGAGGGGGGGTGACTACACCTTC.

The rearrangement joins TRBV20-1 to TRBJ1-2, with D possibly TRBD1 on 6 matching bases. This CDR3 comprises 12 residues. With 4 bases removed from V and 6 bases from J, the gap between germline ends came to 12 bases. The germline gives CDR1 DFQATT, CDR2 SNEGSKA (reference sequence). CDR3 coding DNA: TGCAGTGCTAAAACAGGGTTAGATGGCTACACCTTC. Its protein is CSAKTGLDGYTF.

This clonotype has just a few counts. The rearrangement links TRBV12-3 or TRBV12-4 to TRBJ1-2; 8 nucleotides agree with TRBD1. The CDR3 totals 13 residues. Losses at the gene ends were 7 bases for V and 8 bases for J; bases not matched to a gene: 9. The CDR3 DNA sequence: TGTGCCAGCACGGGGTGGCAGGGGGCAGGCTACACCTTC. It yields the protein CASTGWQGAGYTF.

The V and J genes are TRBV21-1 and TRBJ1-5; the listed D gene, TRBD1, was not tested against the DNA. TRBV21-1 is labeled a pseudogene. The CDR3 extends over 15 amino acids. Written as DNA, the CDR3 is TGTGCCAGCAGCAAAGTTCGGACAGGTGGTCAGCCCCAGCATTTT. This translates into CASSKVRTGGQPQHF.

As concerns this clonotype: A read error is possible here, since a much larger clone lies one base away. The genes are TRBV7-9 and TRBJ2-7, with 11 bases lining up with TRBD1. CDR1 is SEHNR, CDR2 FQNEAQ, per germline (reference sequence). This CDR3 is 14 amino acids long. CDR3 DNA: TGTGCCAGCAACTTAGGGACAGGGGGTGGCCAGCAGTACTTC. Amino acid sequence: CASNLGTGGGQQYF. Looking up the rest from reference TRBV7-9 and TRBJ2-7 gives the full variable domain: DTGVSQNPRHKITKRGQNVTFRCDPISEHNRLYWYRQTLGQGPEFLTYFQNEAQLEKSRLLSDRFSAERPKGSFSTLEIQRTEQGDSAMYLCASNLGTGGGQQYFGPGTRLTVT.

Many counts were recorded for this clonotype. The chain couples TRBV6-2 or TRBV6-3 to TRBJ2-1; 12 bases align to TRBD2. The germline V gene has CDR1 MNHEY and CDR2 SVGEGT. The CDR3 runs 17 residues. Trimming at V came to 4 bases and at J to 7 bases, leaving 11 bases not matched to a gene. The CDR3 coding sequence is TGTGCCAGCAGTTCTTTGACTAGCGGGGGATTTCAGAATGAGCAGTTCTTC. This gives the protein CASSSLTSGGFQNEQFF.

Points on this clonotype: This could be a read error, since a much larger clone is one nucleotide away. The chain links TRBV20-1 to TRBJ2-7, with TRBD1 matching over 8 bases. Per germline, CDR1 DFQATT and CDR2 SNEGSKA (reference sequence). The CDR3 is 12 amino acids. After removal of 5 bases from V and 7 bases from J, the junction contained 7 bases not matched to a gene. The CDR3 sequence is CSAHRGDNEQYF. The CDR3 nucleotides are TGCAGTGCTCACAGGGGGGACAATGAGCAGTACTTC.

Ten or more counts support this clonotype. The V and J genes are TRBV11-2 and TRBJ2-1; TRBD1 matches at 9 bases. Germline V gene lookup returns CDR1 SGHAT and CDR2 FQNNGV. The CDR3 loop spans 16 amino acids. With V trimmed by 2 bases and J by 8 bases, 10 bases remained unmatched. The CDR3 here is CASSLWGTGTADEQFF. The CDR3 nucleotides read TGTGCCAGCAGCTTATGGGGGACAGGGACAGCAGATGAGCAGTTCTTC. Together with reference TRBV11-2 and TRBJ2-1, the CDR3 gives the full variable domain: EAGVAQSPRYKIIEKRQSVAFWCNPISGHATLYWYQQILGQGPKLLIQFQNNGVVDDSQLPKDRFSAERLKGVDSTLKIQPAKLEDSAVYLCASSLWGTGTADEQFFGPGTRLTVL.

This clonotype was recorded many times. The gene calls are TRBV2 and TRBJ2-1; 13 nucleotides line up with TRBD2. The J segment lost 9 bases and the V segment lost 8 bases, leaving 7 bases of the junction unmatched. The CDR3 is made up of 14 amino acids. Per the germline V gene, CDR1 is SNHLY and CDR2 is FYNNEI. The CDR3 DNA is TGTGCCAGCGCCTCGGGACTAGCGGGGACTGAGCAGTTCTTC. Translated: CASASGLAGTEQFF.

This clonotype has a count of ten or more. The chain carries TRBV5-1 and TRBJ1-5; TRBD1 matches 10 bases. The germline V gene encodes CDR1 SGHRS and CDR2 YFSETQ. The CDR3 has 16 residues. V lost 4 bases, J lost 4 bases, and 8 bases stayed unmatched. CDR3 in amino acids: CASSDRDRGENQPQHF. As DNA, the CDR3 is TGCGCCAGCAGCGACCGGGACAGGGGTGAGAATCAGCCCCAGCATTTT.

At least ten counts were recorded for this clonotype. CDR3 sequence reads: CSAWGGSAPEQFF. The CDR3 coding sequence is TGCAGTGCTTGGGGTGGGAGCGCCCCTGAGCAGTTCTTC. This sequence joins TRBV20-1 and TRBJ2-1; possibly TRBD2 for D (5 bases). The CDR3 has 13 amino acids. Germline V gives CDR1 DFQATT, CDR2 SNEGSKA (reference sequence). Trimming shortened V by 5 bases and J by 9 bases, and 17 bases separated the two germline ends.

Ten or more counts support this clonotype. The chain recombines TRBV20-1 with TRBJ2-3; 13 bases agree with TRBD2. CDR3 length: 17 amino acids. Germline CDR1 is DFQATT and CDR2 is SNEGSKA (reference sequence). V lost 0 bases to trimming and J lost 6 bases; unmatched junction nucleotides: 9. CDR3 nucleotides: TGCAGTGCTAGAGATCCGGGACTAGCGGGGCTTTTGGATACGCAGTATTTT. It is translated as CSARDPGLAGLLDTQYF.

This clonotype came up many times. This chain links TRBV24-1 with TRBJ2-1; perhaps TRBD1 as D (6 bases). Germline CDR1 reads KGHDR; CDR2 reads SFDVKD. CDR3 length equals 14 residues. The V and J ends lost 6 bases and 5 bases respectively, with 13 bases between them. The CDR3 sequence: CATSRTADNNEQFF. In DNA form, the CDR3 reads TGTGCCACCAGTAGGACAGCCGATAACAATGAGCAGTTCTTC.

This clonotype was detected many times. The gene calls are TRBV6-2 or TRBV6-3 and TRBJ1-2; maybe TRBD1 (5 bases). Trimming shortened V by 0 bases and J by 4 bases, and 9 bases separated the two germline ends. The CDR3 is 14 residues long. CDR1 and CDR2 from the germline V gene are MNHEY and SVGEGT. Here the CDR3 reads CASSYSWGVYGYTF. In nucleotides, the CDR3 is TGTGCCAGCAGTTACTCTTGGGGCGTCTATGGCTACACCTTC.

V gene TRBV5-1 combines with J gene TRBJ1-1; D is undetermined. The germline V gene has CDR1 SGHRS and CDR2 YFSETQ. The CDR3 loop spans 15 amino acids. The germline V and J ends were trimmed by 4 bases and 1 base, with 14 bases remaining between them. The CDR3 loop is CASSPELTRNTEAFF. The CDR3 DNA reads TGCGCCAGCAGCCCTGAGTTAACAAGGAACACTGAAGCTTTCTTT.

Regarding this clonotype: One base away lies a much larger clone, so this may be a sequencing read error. The chain recombines TRBV15 with TRBJ2-7; maybe TRBD1 (6 bases). There are 14 residues in the CDR3. V was trimmed by 1 base and J by 7 bases, leaving 14 bases between them. Germline V gene lookup returns CDR1 LNHNV and CDR2 YYDKDF (reference sequence). CDR3 residues: CATSRADRYNEQYF. In DNA, the CDR3 is TGTGCCACCAGCAGAGCAGACAGGTACAATGAGCAGTACTTC.

The chain employs TRBV6-5 and TRBJ2-3; possibly TRBD2 for D (5 bases). Germline-derived CDR1 and CDR2 are MNHEY and SVGAGI. This CDR3 is built from 14 residues. Trimming took off 5 bases at V and 6 bases at J, with 15 bases between the two ends. This CDR3 reads CASSVRGSVDTQYF. As DNA, the CDR3 is TGTGCCAGCAGTGTTCGGGGTTCGGTGGATACGCAGTATTTT.

This clonotype was seen repeatedly, ten times or more. This chain joins TRBV6-2 or TRBV6-3 and TRBJ2-3, with D uncertain. CDR1 and CDR2 (germline): MNHEY, SVGEGT. V lost 7 bases, J lost 0 bases, and 11 bases lay in between. CDR3 size: 14 residues. CDR3 in amino acids: CASTPFGSTDTQYF. CDR3 bases: TGTGCCAGCACCCCCTTTGGGAGCACAGATACGCAGTATTTT.

V usage is TRBV6-6 and J usage is TRBJ2-1; TRBD2 aligns across 9 bases. V shed 6 bases, J shed 0 bases, and the junction held 6 bases outside the gene matches. Germline V gives CDR1 MNHNY, CDR2 SVGAGI (reference sequence). The CDR3 spans 16 residues. This chain's CDR3 is CASRPLSGSSYNEQFF. CDR3 coding DNA: TGTGCCAGCAGACCACTTAGCGGGAGCTCCTACAATGAGCAGTTCTTC.

Turning to this clonotype: It may be a read error: a sequence one base away is much more abundant. The V gene is TRBV7-2, the J gene TRBJ1-1; perhaps TRBD1 as D (5 bases). CDR1 is SGHTA, CDR2 FQGNSA, per germline. The CDR3 has 13 amino acids. The CDR3 bases are TGTGCCAGCAGCTTAGGGGTTGGGGGGTGGGCTTCCTTT. Protein sequence: CASSLGVGGWASF.

This clonotype has just a few counts. The V call is TRBV21-1, the J call TRBJ2-3; the table calls TRBD1, which could not be checked here. TRBV21-1 is listed as a pseudogene. This CDR3 has 19 residues. CDR3 nucleotide sequence: TGTGCCAGCAGCAAAGATTCGGCGGACAACAGGACTAGCACAGATACGCAGTATTTT. Translation: CASSKDSADNRTSTDTQYF.

Ten or more counts support this clonotype. This chain joins TRBV6-2 or TRBV6-3 and TRBJ2-3; 10 bases match TRBD2. CDR1 and CDR2 from the germline V gene are MNHEY and SVGEGT. This CDR3 region has 15 residues. V trimming: 6 bases; J trimming: 0 bases; junction bases outside the gene matches: 3. In nucleotides, the CDR3 is TGTGCCAGCAGCAAAGCGGGGGGGAGCACAGATACGCAGTATTTT. Translated, it gives CASSKAGGSTDTQYF.

There are many counts of this clonotype. V and J are TRBV7-3 and TRBJ2-1; TRBD2 matches 13 bases. Germline CDR1 is SGHTA and CDR2 is FQGTGA. This CDR3 spans 15 amino acids. V was pared by 4 bases and J by 7 bases, with 4 bases of the junction left unmatched. The CDR3 here is CASSSGLAGVNEQFF. The CDR3 DNA follows: TGTGCCAGCAGCTCCGGACTAGCGGGGGTTAATGAGCAGTTCTTC.

This sequence joins TRBV20-1 and TRBJ1-6, with D possibly TRBD1 on 5 matching bases. This CDR3 has 16 amino acids. Trimming took 0 bases from V and 8 from J, leaving 17 bases between them. Per germline, CDR1 DFQATT and CDR2 SNEGSKA (reference sequence). CDR3 sequence: CSARDRGAGRDSPLHF. The CDR3 nucleotides are TGCAGTGCTAGAGATCGAGGGGCAGGGAGGGATTCACCCCTCCACTTT.

On this clonotype itself: Since a much larger clone is just one base distant, this may be a read error. The chain recombines TRBV6-2 or TRBV6-3 with TRBJ2-1; TRBD1 might be the D (6 bases). Matching the DNA end better, TRBJ2-7 makes the J call doubtful. Germline-derived CDR1 and CDR2 are MNHEY and SVGEGT. The CDR3 consists of 16 residues. The CDR3 DNA follows: TGTGCCAGCAGTTACATGGTAGGGGGAGATTACAATGAGCAGTACTTC. As protein: CASSYMVGGDYNEQYF.

This clonotype has a count of ten or more. V usage is TRBV7-9 and J usage is TRBJ1-2; the match to TRBD1 covers 7 bases. CDR1 SEHNR and CDR2 FQNEAQ come from the germline V gene (reference sequence). The CDR3 is 15 residues long. Trimming at V came to 7 bases and at J to 6 bases, leaving 14 bases not matched to a gene. The CDR3 spells CASTHTWDRSNGYTF. The DNA for the CDR3 is TGTGCCAGCACCCATACGTGGGACAGATCAAATGGCTACACCTTC.